Following are 26 T cell receptor beta chains from one sample sequenced in a study of vaccination effects on CD4 cells after COVID-19. Antigen specificity for these receptors is unknown. Within the ViraFEST assay, antigen-specific CD4+ T cells underwent expansion with viral peptide pools prior to sequencing. When ten to eleven days of culture had elapsed, CD4+ T cells were isolated. The individual was infected with SARS-CoV-2 between March and December 2020, as confirmed by PCR. Sequencing was performed with immunoSEQ multiplex PCR; in TCRdb, only in-frame clones are kept and a portion is missing. The table shows tens of thousands of clones, with around 70% occurring only once. Source: CD4+ T cells from PBMCs cultured with HIV peptides, taken before COVID-19 vaccination. Subset here: HIV-1 Nef peptide pool negative control/reference culture. These receptors all come from a human donor who had a prior SARS-CoV-2 infection.

The V call is TRBV5-1, the J call TRBJ2-3; 10 nucleotides align to TRBD2. The CDR3 loop spans 16 amino acids. Trimming at V came to 1 base and at J to 5 bases, leaving 7 bases not matched to a gene. CDR1 and CDR2 from the germline V gene are SGHRS and YFSETQ. The CDR3 DNA reads as TGCGCCAGCAGCTTGCGGCTAGCGGGAGTAGGAGATACGCAGTATTTT. It yields the protein CASSLRLAGVGDTQYF.

This chain links TRBV18 with TRBJ2-5; 7 bases match TRBD2. CDR1 and CDR2 (germline): KGHSH, LQKENI. V was pared by 0 bases and J by 5 bases, with 15 bases of the junction left unmatched. The CDR3 runs 18 residues. This chain's CDR3 is CASSPPRGRLAAGETQYF. The CDR3 nucleotides are TGTGCCAGCTCACCACCCCGGGGCAGACTAGCCGCCGGGGAGACCCAGTACTTC.

This chain connects TRBV4-2 to TRBJ2-3; 13 bases map to TRBD2. J gave up 0 bases and V 4 bases, and 4 bases lay outside the gene matches. Germline V gene data show CDR1 as LGHNA and CDR2 as YNFKEQ. This CDR3 is 17 amino acids long. For the CDR3, the DNA is TGTGCCAGCAGCCCTCGGACTAGCGGGGGTAGCACAGATACGCAGTATTTT. Amino acid sequence: CASSPRTSGGSTDTQYF.

The CDR3 nucleotides are TGCGCCAGCAGCTTGGAAGGTAGGACAGGCTATTCACCCCTCCACTTT. This sequence encodes CASSLEGRTGYSPLHF. V usage is TRBV5-1 and J usage is TRBJ1-6, with 7 nucleotides matching TRBD1. The CDR3 loop spans 16 amino acids. Trimming cost V 0 bases and J 8 bases; bases outside gene matches: 8. Germline V gene sequence: CDR1 SGHRS, CDR2 YFSETQ.

The chain joins TRBV6-5 to TRBJ1-5, with D unresolved. V dropped 0 bases and J dropped 7 bases, with 10 bases sitting between them. The germline CDR1 and CDR2 sequences are MNHEY and SVGAGI. The length of the CDR3 is 14 residues. The CDR3, as DNA: TGTGCCAGCAGTTACTCGGGCGTAGAGCAGCCCCAGCATTTT. It codes for CASSYSGVEQPQHF.

This sequence joins TRBV3-1 (or the pseudogene TRBV3-2) and TRBJ2-7; 8 nucleotides agree with TRBD1. J gave up 3 bases and V 4 bases, and 5 bases lay outside the gene matches. The CDR3 is made up of 14 amino acids. Germline V lookup: CDR1 LGHDT, CDR2 YNNKEL (reference sequence). CDR3 in amino acids: CASSPWDRSYEQYF. DNA of the CDR3: TGTGCCAGCAGCCCTTGGGACAGGAGCTACGAGCAGTACTTC.

This sequence joins TRBV2 and TRBJ1-5; D is undetermined. CDR1 SNHLY and CDR2 FYNNEI come from the germline V gene. The CDR3 contains 13 residues. V lost 3 bases and J lost 2, with 5 bases in between. The CDR3 loop is CASSDYGNQPQHF. DNA of the CDR3: TGTGCCAGCAGTGATTACGGCAATCAGCCCCAGCATTTT.

The rearrangement uses TRBV6-1 and TRBJ1-6; D remains ambiguous. The CDR3 runs 17 residues. V was pared by 0 bases and J by 1 base, with 10 bases between. CDR1 and CDR2 (germline): MNHNS, SASEGT. The CDR3 DNA reads TGTGCCAGCAGTGAAGCTGGGGAAGGGTCCTATAATTCACCCCTCCACTTT. Residues: CASSEAGEGSYNSPLHF.

V is TRBV2 and J is TRBJ2-7; no reliable D call. The CDR3 has 14 residues. The germline gives CDR1 SNHLY, CDR2 FYNNEI. The V end was cut by 1 base, the J end by 6 bases, with 13 bases between. CDR3 DNA: TGTGCCAGCAGTGAAGTTTCGTTGCAGAGCGAGCAGTACTTC. It translates to CASSEVSLQSEQYF.

CDR3 bases: TGTGCCAGCAGTGAAATGGCGGGGGCGGATACGCAGTATTTT. Protein: CASSEMAGADTQYF. The chain is built from TRBV6-1 and TRBJ2-3; D might be TRBD2 (7 bases). CDR1 is MNHNS, CDR2 SASEGT, per germline. CDR3 length equals 14 residues. Trimming removed 2 bases at V and 6 bases at J, with 12 bases between.

The V and J genes are TRBV12-3 or TRBV12-4 and TRBJ1-2; a weak D match, TRBD1 (5 bases). V gave up 5 bases and J gave up 10 bases, with 17 bases separating them. The CDR3 consists of 13 residues. This CDR3 reads CASSLRGSYIYTF. CDR3 nucleotide sequence: TGTGCCAGCAGTCTTAGGGGCAGCTACATCTACACCTTC.

This chain connects TRBV6-1 to TRBJ1-1, with D uncertain. Germline loops: CDR1 MNHNS, CDR2 SASEGT. This CDR3 is built from 14 residues. Trimming left V 1 base short and J 2 bases short, with 8 bases between. The CDR3 sequence is CASSEVWGNTEAFF. In nucleotides, the CDR3 is TGTGCCAGCAGTGAAGTGTGGGGAAACACTGAAGCTTTCTTT.

The chain combines TRBV18 with TRBJ2-5; D might be TRBD2 (5 bases). The CDR3 is made up of 17 amino acids. Trimming removed 0 bases at V and 1 base at J, with 15 bases between. CDR1 is KGHSH and CDR2 is LQKENI in the germline V gene. This chain's CDR3 is CASSPPGSGRVQETQYF. The DNA of the CDR3 is TGTGCCAGCTCACCACCCGGCAGCGGTAGGGTCCAAGAGACCCAGTACTTC.

V usage is TRBV19 and J usage is TRBJ2-3; no clear D. Trimming cost V 4 bases and J 3 bases, with 17 bases left between them. Germline CDR1 is LNHDA and CDR2 is SQIVND (reference sequence). The CDR3 consists of 16 residues. The CDR3 coding sequence is TGTGCCAGTAGTACCCACGGAGCGAGCGAGACAGATACGCAGTATTTT. This translates into CASSTHGASETDTQYF.

The table lists this clone with a few counts. The rearrangement joins TRBV6-2 or TRBV6-3 to TRBJ1-5; TRBD1 matches at 9 bases. Germline values: CDR1 MNHEY, CDR2 SVGEGT. The CDR3 has 15 amino acids. J lost 5 bases, V lost 6 bases, and 8 bases had no gene match. The CDR3, as DNA: TGTGCCAGCAGCCACACGGGACAGGGTTATCAGCCCCAGCATTTT. It specifies CASSHTGQGYQPQHF.

This clone was seen a single time. V is TRBV7-2 and J is TRBJ2-7, with no clear D. Germline V gene data show CDR1 as SGHTA and CDR2 as FQGNSA. V dropped 1 base and J dropped 6 bases, with 16 bases sitting between them. This CDR3 contains 15 residues. DNA of the CDR3: TGTGCCAGCAGCTTAGGGCCGAACTACGATAGCGAGCAGTACTTC. Translating gives CASSLGPNYDSEQYF.

On this clone itself: Germline and junction disagree at one end, which may indicate a read error. Distinct nucleotide sequences in the sample also encode this CDR3. This chain joins TRBV7-2 and TRBJ2-3; TRBD1 aligns across 9 bases. The CDR3 has 16 amino acids. Germline V gene sequence: CDR1 SGHTA, CDR2 FQGNSA. The CDR3 DNA reads TGTGCCAGCAGCTTAGCCGGGACAGGGACAGGCGATACGCAATATTTT. Translation: CASSLAGTGTGDTQYF.

The chain couples TRBV29-1 to TRBJ2-7, with a possible D match to TRBD2 (6 bases). CDR3 size: 11 residues. Germline CDR1 is SQVTM and CDR2 is ANQGSEA. CDR3 nucleotide sequence: TGCGCCACCACGCGGGGCTACGAGCAGTACTTC. This translates into CATTRGYEQYF.

A remark on this clone: Other nucleotide sequences from this sample produce the same CDR3. The gene calls are TRBV12-3 or TRBV12-4 and TRBJ1-1, with 9 bases matching TRBD1. This CDR3 comprises 13 residues. V lost 6 bases and J lost 4; bases outside the gene matches: 3. CDR3 nucleotides: TGTGCCAGCAGACAGACAGGGGGCACTGAAGCTTTCTTT. This codes for CASRQTGGTEAFF.

The rearrangement uses TRBV28 and TRBJ1-5, with D unclear. Germline V gives CDR1 MDHEN, CDR2 SYDVKM. The CDR3 runs 12 residues. V gave up 2 bases and J gave up 7 bases, with 6 bases separating them. DNA of the CDR3: TGTGCCAGCAGTTTAGTCCGGCAGCCCCAGCATTTT. Translating gives CASSLVRQPQHF.

This clone was detected only a few times. The rearrangement joins TRBV2 to TRBJ1-1; no clear D. Trimming cost V 6 bases and J 0 bases, with 11 bases left between them. Germline V gene sequence: CDR1 SNHLY, CDR2 FYNNEI. CDR3 length equals 14 residues. CDR3 in DNA: TGTGCCAGCAGAGAGACACGTATGAACACTGAAGCTTTCTTT. Protein sequence: CASRETRMNTEAFF.

The rearrangement uses TRBV5-7 and TRBJ1-1; 9 bases line up with TRBD1. TRBV5-7 is reported as an ORF; its role is uncertain. The length of the CDR3 is 14 residues. V gave up 3 bases and J gave up 4 bases; unmatched junction bases: 4. CDR3 bases: TGTGCCAGCAGCTCTGCGGACAGGGGCACTGAAGCTTTCTTT. This translates into CASSSADRGTEAFF.

The chain links TRBV5-1 to TRBJ1-2, with TRBD1 identical over 10 bases. Germline trimming cut 4 bases from V and 2 bases from J; bases unmatched to any gene: 8. CDR3 length equals 16 residues. Germline lookup yields CDR1 SGHRS and CDR2 YFSETQ. CDR3 nucleotides: TGCGCCAGCAGCGTCCAACCGGGACAGGGGAACTATGGCTACACCTTC. It encodes CASSVQPGQGNYGYTF.

The rearrangement joins TRBV3-1 (or the pseudogene TRBV3-2) to TRBJ2-1; 9 bases align to TRBD2. CDR1 and CDR2 from the germline V gene are LGHDT and YNNKEL (reference sequence). With 1 base clipped from V and 6 bases from J, the junction kept 4 bases outside the gene matches. The CDR3 covers 15 residues. The CDR3 sequence: CASSQVDSGGNEQFF. Written as DNA, the CDR3 is TGTGCCAGCAGCCAAGTTGATAGCGGGGGCAATGAGCAGTTCTTC.

This clone appeared a single time. The gene calls are TRBV4-3 and TRBJ1-2; 7 positions match TRBD1. V lost 0 bases to trimming and J lost 8 bases; unmatched junction nucleotides: 9. Germline V gives CDR1 LGHNA, CDR2 YSLEER. CDR3 length equals 15 residues. CDR3 sequence: CASSQEGTALLGYTF. The DNA of the CDR3 is TGCGCCAGCAGCCAAGAAGGGACAGCGTTATTAGGCTACACCTTC.

V is TRBV5-6 and J is TRBJ2-1; no clear D gene. The CDR3 covers 15 residues. Germline V CDR1 and CDR2: SGHDT, YYEEEE. With 2 bases removed from V and 6 bases from J, the gap between germline ends came to 15 bases. The CDR3 nucleotides are TGTGCCAGCAGCTTAATAGATCTAGGCCCCAATGAGCAGTTCTTC. It is translated as CASSLIDLGPNEQFF.